This TCR beta chain was documented in a study of T cell responses to AZD1222 COVID-19 vaccine. Whole-study findings and limits: Donors in the cohort were predominantly white British and more often female, and clonal diversity was possibly underestimated.

Germline values: CDR1 LGHNA, CDR2 YNFKEQ. This CDR3 is built from 16 residues. Unmatched junction bases numbered 8, after V lost 2 bases and J lost 10 bases. Concerning this clone: The antigen remains undetermined.

Repertoires were generated with immunoSEQ multiplex PCR, while TCRdb's copy carries only in-frame clones and drops some. The repertoire holds approximately 67,000 clones, with 83% as singletons. The rearrangement links TRBV4-2 to TRBJ1-6; 10 nucleotides agree with TRBD1. This specimen consisted of peripheral blood, obtained 28 days after the second AZD1222 dose. This clonotype originated in an adult who received the AZD1222 COVID-19 vaccine. CDR3 loop: CASSQNTGTGESPLHF. CDR3 nucleotide sequence: TGTGCCAGCAGCCAAAACACCGGGACAGGGGAATCACCCCTCCACTTT.